Reported below is one TCR beta chain. Its antigen remains unknown. Genomic DNA (from each subset) was split evenly across several immunoSEQ plates. Sequencing used immunoSEQ multiplex PCR; TCRdb keeps in-frame clones, though not all of them. The sample gives 450,000 to 700,000 clones, around 95% of which show up once; approximately 0.1% is in the top ten. The data belong to a study of shared clonotypes between healthy human individuals. Study-wide context: Each donor had three CD4 naive, three CD4 memory, two CD8 naive and one CD8 memory plate. Whole-study results and caveats: Among several donors, about 5% of naive CD4 clonotypes were found in common. The study generally estimated greater richness for naive than memory subsets.

Selected positively for CCR7 and CD45RO-negative, naive CD8 cells excluded terminally differentiated effector memory CD45RA+ cells. Per the germline V gene, CDR1 is SGDLS and CDR2 is YYNGEE. The CDR3 totals 15 residues. Trimming removed 4 bases at V and 7 bases at J, with 20 bases between. This clonotype was obtained from a woman in her 30s in good health. V is TRBV9 and J is TRBJ2-5; no clear D. The sequenced material came from naive CD8+ T cells sorted from blood. As DNA, the CDR3 is TGTGCCAGCAGCCCGGGCCTCAGTCCCAGTTTGACCCAGTACTTC. It codes for CASSPGLSPSLTQYF.